The clone carrying this T cell receptor (beta chain) is labeled as medium-sized (0.01 to 0.1%). This beta chain appears as a stray read in a library generated for alpha chains; its size is not informative. The data were taken from a study of spatial heterogeneity in lung cancer. Study at large: Consistent detection of more beta-chain than alpha-chain sequences was observed. In raw reads, more than 9.5 appearances on average were recorded for each unique TCR and UMI combination.

MiXCR was run by TCRdb on the 5' RACE reads, yielding one entry per CDR3 protein. In the table there are some 2,500 distinct CDR3 sequences, 4.4% of which are singletons. Indicated time point: sample taken at primary tumor resection. Whole RNA, isolated from tumor, nontumor lung or frozen PBMC, was sequenced without prior sorting. The donor group consisted of some 70 patients who had untreated, early-stage non-small cell lung cancer. The CDR3 totals 11 residues. Trimming took off 1 base at V and 5 bases at J, with 0 bases between the two ends. Material: normal lung tissue next to the tumor, obtained at surgery. The receptor's source is a female donor with early-stage non-small cell lung cancer. The J gene is TRBJ2-1, the V gene TRBV12-3 or TRBV12-4; D gene unclear. The CDR3 spells CASSLDNEQFF. In DNA, the CDR3 is TGTGCCAGCAGTTTAGACAATGAGCAGTTCTTC.